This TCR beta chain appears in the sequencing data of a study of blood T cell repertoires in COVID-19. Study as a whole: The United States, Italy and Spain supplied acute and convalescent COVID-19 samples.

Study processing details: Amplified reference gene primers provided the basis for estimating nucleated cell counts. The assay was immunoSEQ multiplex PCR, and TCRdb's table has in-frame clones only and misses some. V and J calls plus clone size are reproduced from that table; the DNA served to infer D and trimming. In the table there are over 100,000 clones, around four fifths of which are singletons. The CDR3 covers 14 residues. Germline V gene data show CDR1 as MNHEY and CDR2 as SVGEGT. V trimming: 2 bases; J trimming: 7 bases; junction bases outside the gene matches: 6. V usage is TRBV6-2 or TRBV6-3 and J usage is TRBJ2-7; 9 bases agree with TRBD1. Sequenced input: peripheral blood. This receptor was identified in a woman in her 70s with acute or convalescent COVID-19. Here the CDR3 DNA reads TGTGCCAGCAGTTACCCACAGGGGGCCGGAGAGCAGTACTTC. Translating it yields CASSYPQGAGEQYF.